Listed below are T cell receptor beta chains from one sample, sequenced in a study of T cells in tuberculosis. Sequenced by immunoSEQ multiplex PCR; TCRdb stores in-frame clones only, minus some. The table shows 55,000 to 70,000 clones, with 81% occurring only once. Specimen: CD1b-GMM tetramer-negative cells sorted from PBMCs. The receptors derive from an adult woman with latent tuberculosis. CDR3s include the opening cysteine and the closing phenylalanine or tryptophan. The size of a clone is reported for some rows only, either as once, few or many, or as a class for expanded clones.

clone_size | j_call | v_call | cdr3_aa
few | TRBJ1-6 | TRBV14 | CASSQDSGALHF
- | TRBJ2-1 | TRBV9 | CASSVAASGNNEQFF
- | TRBJ2-5 | TRBV11-3 | CASSLDPRETQYF
few | TRBJ2-7 | TRBV19 | CASSTVIDSHEQYF
few | TRBJ2-5 | TRBV11-3 | CASSSDLKGGETQYF
few | TRBJ2-1 | TRBV7-9 | CASSLGGEDDEQFF
- | TRBJ2-7 | TRBV5-5 | CASSLYRDRGSHEQYF
- | TRBJ2-5 | TRBV11-3 | CASSAGPTSQETQYF
few | TRBJ2-7 | TRBV27 | CASSQPGTGAYEQYF
few | TRBJ2-7 | TRBV11-3 | CASSPRQGAYEQYF
- | TRBJ2-3 | TRBV5-4 | CASSLGNRGGDTQYF
- | TRBJ1-2 | TRBV10-1 | CASLTGTFSWAYGYTF
once | TRBJ2-4 | TRBV28 | CASSGGGAGGNIQYF
- | TRBJ1-1 | TRBV7-9 | CASSSTIGPGEAFF
- | TRBJ2-7 | TRBV5-6 | CASSSLGIPGGEEQYF
- | TRBJ2-5 | TRBV4-2 | CASSTPGMETQYF
- | TRBJ2-3 | TRBV28 | CASTNGGVGADTQYF
- | TRBJ1-2 | TRBV11-2 | CASSLGSNDGYTF
few | TRBJ1-6 | TRBV7-6 | CASSLQGAASPLHF
- | TRBJ2-5 | TRBV9 | CASSVEGGQETQYF
few | TRBJ1-5 | TRBV5-6 | CASSYGGTGEGPQHF
- | TRBJ2-7 | TRBV27 | CASSSRTSGRYEQYF
- | TRBJ2-3 | TRBV29-1 | CSDEGGDTDTQYF
few | TRBJ1-5 | TRBV19 | CASSNRGNSNQPQHF
- | TRBJ1-1 | TRBV30 | CAWTLGTGAITEAFF
- | TRBJ2-1 | TRBV5-1 | CASRTGTAREAKQFF
- | TRBJ1-1 | TRBV6-5 | CASAGNTNTEAFF
- | TRBJ2-7 | TRBV28 | CASSFAGHEQYF
- | TRBJ1-4 | TRBV7-2 | CASSLEGRAGEKLFF
- | TRBJ2-3 | TRBV2 | CASSGGTDTQYF
once | TRBJ2-7 | TRBV14 | CASSQLRQGIHEQYF
- | TRBJ2-3 | TRBV7-6 | CASSSTSGVTDTQYF